This TCR beta chain was captured by sequencing in a study of cytomegalovirus exposure and HLA in healthy donors. Study findings and constraints: Through in vitro validation, a few CMV-associated chains were shown to be specific for CMV antigens.

As concerns this clone: As yet, its antigen is unknown.

Primers included in the PCR were 60 Vbeta and 13 Jbeta primers. Libraries were prepared by immunoSEQ multiplex PCR; TCRdb keeps only in-frame clonotypes and omits some of them. The table lists roughly 120,000 clones, approximately 83% of them singletons. Germline CDR1 and CDR2: SGHRS and YFSETQ. The CDR3 is 20 amino acids. Losses at the gene ends were 4 bases for V and 3 bases for J; bases not matched to a gene: 22. This chain joins TRBV5-1 and TRBJ2-3; TRBD1 matches 8 bases. The sample taken for sequencing was PBMCs. The TCR comes from a man aged 35 to 55 in good health and CMV-seronegative. The CDR3 here is CASSRFPGQARTGVTDTQYF. CDR3 nucleotide sequence: TGCGCCAGCAGCAGATTTCCGGGACAGGCCCGCACAGGCGTAACAGATACGCAGTATTTT.